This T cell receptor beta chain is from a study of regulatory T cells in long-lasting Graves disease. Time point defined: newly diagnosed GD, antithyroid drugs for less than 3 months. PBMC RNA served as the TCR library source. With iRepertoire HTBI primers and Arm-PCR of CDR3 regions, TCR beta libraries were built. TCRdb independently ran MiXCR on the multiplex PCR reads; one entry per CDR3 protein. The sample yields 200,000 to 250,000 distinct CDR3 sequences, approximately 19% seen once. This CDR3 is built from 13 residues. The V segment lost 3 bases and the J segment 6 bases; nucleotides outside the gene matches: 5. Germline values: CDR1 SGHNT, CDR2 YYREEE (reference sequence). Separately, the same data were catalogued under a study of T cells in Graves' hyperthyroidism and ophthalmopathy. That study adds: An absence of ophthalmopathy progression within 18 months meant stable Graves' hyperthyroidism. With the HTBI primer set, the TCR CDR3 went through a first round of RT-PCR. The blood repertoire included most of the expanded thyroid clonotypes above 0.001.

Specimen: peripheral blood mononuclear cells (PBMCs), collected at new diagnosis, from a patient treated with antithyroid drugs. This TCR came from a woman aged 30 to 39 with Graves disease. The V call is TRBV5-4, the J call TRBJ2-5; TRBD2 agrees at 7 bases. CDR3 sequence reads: CASSSLAAKTQYF. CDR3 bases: TGTGCCAGCAGCTCGCTAGCGGCTAAGACCCAGTACTTC. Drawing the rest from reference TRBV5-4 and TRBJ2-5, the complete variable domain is ETGVTQSPTHLIKTRGQQVTLRCSSQSGHNTVSWYQQALGQGPQFIFQYYREEENGRGNFPPRFSGLQFPNYSSELNVNALELDDSALYLCASSSLAAKTQYFGPGTRLLVL.